Here is one T cell receptor (beta chain) with its context. The antigen is not known. This entry is derived from a study of cytomegalovirus exposure and HLA in healthy donors. Across the study: The roughly 120 million unique TCR beta sequences, from roughly 170 million T cells, were found by an earlier analysis. Overall study findings and caveats: Follow-up analysis seemed to connect common viral pathogens with several of the most significant clusters identified. A previous analysis found most TCR beta V segments productive roughly 87% or roughly 30% of the time. Cytomegalovirus-associated TCR beta chains were listed, numbering approximately 150.

Amplification used 60 Vbeta primers and 13 Jbeta primers. The table came from immunoSEQ multiplex PCR; TCRdb's copy has only in-frame clones and leaves some out. The table records over 150,000 clones, 82% of them present only once. Sequencing was performed on PBMCs. This clonotype was obtained from a woman aged 45-59 years in good health and CMV-seropositive.

The CDR3 DNA reads as TGTGCCAGCAGCTTAAGTAGCGGGGGACAAGAGACCCAGTACTTC. It is translated as CASSLSSGGQETQYF. J is TRBJ2-5 and V is TRBV7-6, with 9 positions matching TRBD2. The CDR3 consists of 15 residues. CDR1 and CDR2 (germline): SGHVS, FNYEAQ. The trim removed 2 bases at V and 2 bases at J, leaving 3 bases unmatched. Looking up the rest from reference TRBV7-6 and TRBJ2-5 gives the full variable domain: GAGVSQSPRYKVTKRGQDVALRCDPISGHVSLYWYRQALGQGPEFLTYFNYEAQQDKSGLPNDRFSAERPEGSISTLTIQRTEQRDSAMYRCASSLSSGGQETQYFGPGTRLLVL.